The 3 T cell receptor beta chains below come from one sample, sequenced in a study of beta chain features in type 1 diabetes. Whole-study results and caveats: All four CD4+ subsets of Type 1 diabetes patients contained TCRB CDR3s that were moderately but significantly shorter.

These receptors lack a known antigen. The sequenced template was cDNA made from the entire isolated RNA. Sequenced by immunoSEQ multiplex PCR; TCRdb stores in-frame clones only, minus some. The sample contains 300,000 to 350,000 clones, roughly 14% of which appear only once. Sequencing was done on a sample of naive CD4+ T cells from blood. These receptors came from a woman younger than 35 with type 1 diabetes.

A single count supports this clone. The chain joins TRBV11-2 to TRBJ1-5; D is unclear. Germline loops: CDR1 SGHAT, CDR2 FQNNGV. The ends were cut back, 2 bases at V and 0 bases at J, with 5 bases in the middle. The CDR3 loop spans 14 amino acids. The CDR3 protein is CASSLQDSNQPQHF. CDR3 sequence (DNA): TGTGCCAGCAGCTTACAGGATAGCAATCAGCCCCAGCATTTT.

This chain links TRBV5-1 with TRBJ2-1; 9 bases agree with TRBD2. V dropped 1 base and J dropped 7; count of bases not matched to a gene: 6. CDR3 size: 15 residues. Germline CDR1 reads SGHRS; CDR2 reads YFSETQ. CDR3 sequence: CASSLLAGAQNEQFF. The CDR3 DNA sequence: TGCGCCAGCAGCTTGTTAGCGGGAGCCCAGAATGAGCAGTTCTTC.

V usage is TRBV10-3 and J usage is TRBJ2-7; D is ambiguous. V lost 2 bases and J 3 bases, leaving 5 bases between the germline ends. Germline CDR1 and CDR2: ENHRY and SYGVKD. This CDR3 has 12 residues. The CDR3 is CAISEGDYEQYV. The DNA for the CDR3 is TGTGCCATCAGTGAGGGGGACTACGAGCAGTACGTC.